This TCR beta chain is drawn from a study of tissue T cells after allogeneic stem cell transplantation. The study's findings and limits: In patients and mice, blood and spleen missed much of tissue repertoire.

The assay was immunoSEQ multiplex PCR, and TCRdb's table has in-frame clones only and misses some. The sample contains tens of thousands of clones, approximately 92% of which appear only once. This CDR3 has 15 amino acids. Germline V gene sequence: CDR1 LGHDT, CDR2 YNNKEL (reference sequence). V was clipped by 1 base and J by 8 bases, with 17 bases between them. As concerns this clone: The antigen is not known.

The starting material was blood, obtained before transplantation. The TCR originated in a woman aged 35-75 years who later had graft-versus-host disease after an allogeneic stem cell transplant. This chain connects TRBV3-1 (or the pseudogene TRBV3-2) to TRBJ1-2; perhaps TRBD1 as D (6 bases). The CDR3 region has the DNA TGTGCCAGCAGCCAAGGGGGGCAGGGAGTAGGAGGCTACACCTTC. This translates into CASSQGGQGVGGYTF.